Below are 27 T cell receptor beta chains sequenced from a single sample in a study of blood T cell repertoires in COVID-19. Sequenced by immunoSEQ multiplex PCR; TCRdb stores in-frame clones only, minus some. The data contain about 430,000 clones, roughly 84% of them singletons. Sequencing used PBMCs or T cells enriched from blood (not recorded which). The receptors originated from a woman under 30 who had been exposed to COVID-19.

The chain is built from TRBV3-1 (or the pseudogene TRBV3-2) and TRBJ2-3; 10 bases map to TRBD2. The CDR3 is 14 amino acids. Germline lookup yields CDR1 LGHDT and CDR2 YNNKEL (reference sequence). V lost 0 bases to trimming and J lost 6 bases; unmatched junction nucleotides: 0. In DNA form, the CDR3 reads TGTGCCAGCAGCCAAGAACTAGCGGGGGATACGCAGTATTTT. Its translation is CASSQELAGDTQYF.

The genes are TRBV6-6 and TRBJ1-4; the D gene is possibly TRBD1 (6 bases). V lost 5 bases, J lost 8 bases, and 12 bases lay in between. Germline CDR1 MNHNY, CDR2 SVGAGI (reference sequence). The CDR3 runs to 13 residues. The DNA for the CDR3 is TGTGCCAGCAGTCTCGTTGGGGGCGAAAAACTGTTTTTT. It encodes CASSLVGGEKLFF.

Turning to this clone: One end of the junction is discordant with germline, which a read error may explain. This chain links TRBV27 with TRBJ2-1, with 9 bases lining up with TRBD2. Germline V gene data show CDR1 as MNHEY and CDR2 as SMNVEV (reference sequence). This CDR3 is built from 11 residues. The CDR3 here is CASSSLAGEVF. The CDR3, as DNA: TGTGCCAGCAGTTCCTTAGCGGGAGAGGTCTTC.

CDR3 DNA: TGTGCCAGCAGCAGACAGGGGGCAGAGCAGCCCCAGCATTTT. Its translation: CASSRQGAEQPQHF. The chain uses TRBV2 and TRBJ1-5; 10 bases agree with TRBD1. The germline V gene encodes CDR1 SNHLY and CDR2 FYNNEI. The CDR3 covers 14 residues. Germline trimming cut 6 bases from V and 7 bases from J; bases unmatched to any gene: 6.

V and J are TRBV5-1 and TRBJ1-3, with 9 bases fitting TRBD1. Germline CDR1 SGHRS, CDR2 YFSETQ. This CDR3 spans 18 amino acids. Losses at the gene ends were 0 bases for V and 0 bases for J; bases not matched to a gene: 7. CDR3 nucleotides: TGCGCCAGCAGCTTGGAGGGACAGGGCCCAAACTCTGGAAACACCATATATTTT. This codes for CASSLEGQGPNSGNTIYF. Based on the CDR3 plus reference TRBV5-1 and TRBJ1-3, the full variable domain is KAGVTQTPRYLIKTRGQQVTLSCSPISGHRSVSWYQQTPGQGLQFLFEYFSETQRNKGNFPGRFSGRQFSNSRSEMNVSTLELGDSALYLCASSLEGQGPNSGNTIYFGEGSWLTVV.

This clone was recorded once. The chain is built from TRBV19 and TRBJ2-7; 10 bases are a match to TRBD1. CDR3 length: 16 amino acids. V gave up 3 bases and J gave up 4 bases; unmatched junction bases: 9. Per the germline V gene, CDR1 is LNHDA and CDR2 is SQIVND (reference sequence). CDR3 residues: CASSISADRGAYEQYF. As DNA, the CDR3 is TGTGCCAGTAGTATCTCCGCGGACAGGGGGGCTTACGAGCAGTACTTC.

The CDR3 bases are TGTGCCAGCAGCTTAGTACGGGGGGATTACAATGAGCAGTTCTTC. Translated: CASSLVRGDYNEQFF. The chain employs TRBV7-9 and TRBJ2-1, with 7 nucleotides matching TRBD2. This CDR3 has 15 residues. V was clipped by 1 base and J by 4 bases; unmatched bases: 4. In germline, CDR1 is SEHNR, CDR2 FQNEAQ (reference sequence).

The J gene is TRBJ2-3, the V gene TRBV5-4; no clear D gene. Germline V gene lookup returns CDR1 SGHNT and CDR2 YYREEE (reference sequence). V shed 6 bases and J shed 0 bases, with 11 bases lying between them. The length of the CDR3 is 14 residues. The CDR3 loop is CASNLGLSTDTQYF. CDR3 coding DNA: TGTGCCAGCAACCTTGGGCTAAGCACAGATACGCAGTATTTT.

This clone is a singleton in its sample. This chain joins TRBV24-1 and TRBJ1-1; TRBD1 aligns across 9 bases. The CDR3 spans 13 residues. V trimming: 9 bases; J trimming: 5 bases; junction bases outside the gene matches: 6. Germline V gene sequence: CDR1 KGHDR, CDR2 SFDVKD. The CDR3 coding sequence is TGTGCCACCGCGGACAGGGGAGGGACTGAAGCTTTCTTT. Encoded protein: CATADRGGTEAFF.

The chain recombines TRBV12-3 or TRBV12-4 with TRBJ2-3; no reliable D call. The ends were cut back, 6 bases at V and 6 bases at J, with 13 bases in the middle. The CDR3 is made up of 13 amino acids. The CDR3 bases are TGTGCCAGCAGCACCGAAGACTGGGATACGCAGTATTTT. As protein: CASSTEDWDTQYF.

CDR3 protein: CATNQGAWETQYF. Here the CDR3 DNA reads TGTGCCACTAACCAGGGGGCATGGGAGACCCAGTACTTC. The rearrangement joins TRBV24-1 to TRBJ2-5; the match to TRBD1 covers 8 bases. This CDR3 spans 13 amino acids. V was clipped by 10 bases and J by 5 bases; unmatched bases: 8. Germline V gene sequence: CDR1 KGHDR, CDR2 SFDVKD.

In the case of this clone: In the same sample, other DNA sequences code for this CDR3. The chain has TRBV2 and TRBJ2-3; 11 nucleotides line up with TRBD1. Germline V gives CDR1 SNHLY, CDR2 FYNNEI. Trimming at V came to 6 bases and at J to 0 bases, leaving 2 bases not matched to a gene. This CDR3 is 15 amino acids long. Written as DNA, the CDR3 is TGTGCCAGCAGCGGACAGGGGGCTAGCACAGATACGCAGTATTTT. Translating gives CASSGQGASTDTQYF.

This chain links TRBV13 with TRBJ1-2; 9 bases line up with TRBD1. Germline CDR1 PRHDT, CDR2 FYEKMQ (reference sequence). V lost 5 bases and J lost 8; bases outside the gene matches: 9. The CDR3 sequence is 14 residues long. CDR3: CASSERQGDGGYTF. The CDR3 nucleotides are TGTGCCAGCAGCGAACGACAGGGGGATGGAGGCTACACCTTC.

The CDR3 here is CASSLAVSVGYTF. Here the CDR3 DNA reads TGTGCCAGCAGCTTAGCCGTTTCTGTTGGCTACACCTTC. The rearrangement joins TRBV7-2 to TRBJ1-2; no reliable D call. Trimming removed 0 bases at V and 7 bases at J, with 9 bases between. Germline V gene lookup returns CDR1 SGHTA and CDR2 FQGNSA. This CDR3 has 13 residues.

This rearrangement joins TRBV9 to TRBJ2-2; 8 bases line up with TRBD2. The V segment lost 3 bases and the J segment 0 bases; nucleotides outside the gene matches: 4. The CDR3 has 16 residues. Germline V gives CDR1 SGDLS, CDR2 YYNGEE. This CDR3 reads CASSGSGRSNTGELFF. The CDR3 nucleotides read TGTGCCAGCAGCGGAAGCGGGAGATCGAACACCGGGGAGCTGTTTTTT.

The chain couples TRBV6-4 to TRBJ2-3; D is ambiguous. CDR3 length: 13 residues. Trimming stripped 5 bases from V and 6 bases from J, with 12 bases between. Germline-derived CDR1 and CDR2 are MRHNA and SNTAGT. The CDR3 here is CASSRFLGDTQYF. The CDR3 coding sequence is TGTGCCAGCAGTCGTTTTTTGGGCGATACGCAGTATTTT.

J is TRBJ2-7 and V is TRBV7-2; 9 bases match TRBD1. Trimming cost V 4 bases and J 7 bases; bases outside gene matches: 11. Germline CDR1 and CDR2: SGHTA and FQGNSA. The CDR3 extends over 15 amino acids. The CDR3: CASSSLWGQGLEQYF. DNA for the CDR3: TGTGCCAGCAGCTCCCTCTGGGGACAGGGTCTTGAGCAGTACTTC.

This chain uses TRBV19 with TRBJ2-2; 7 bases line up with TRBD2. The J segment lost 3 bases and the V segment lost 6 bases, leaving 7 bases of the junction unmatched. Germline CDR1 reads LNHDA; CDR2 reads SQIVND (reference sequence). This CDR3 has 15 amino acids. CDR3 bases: TGTGCCAGTAGCACGCGGGGGACGGACACCGGGGAGCTGTTTTTT. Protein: CASSTRGTDTGELFF.

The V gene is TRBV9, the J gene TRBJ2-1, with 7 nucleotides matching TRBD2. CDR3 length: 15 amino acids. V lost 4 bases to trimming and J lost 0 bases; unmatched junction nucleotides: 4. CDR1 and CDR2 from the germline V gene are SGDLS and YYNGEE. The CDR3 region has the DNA TGTGCCAGCAGCCTTAGCGGGCCCTCCTACAATGAGCAGTTCTTC. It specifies CASSLSGPSYNEQFF.

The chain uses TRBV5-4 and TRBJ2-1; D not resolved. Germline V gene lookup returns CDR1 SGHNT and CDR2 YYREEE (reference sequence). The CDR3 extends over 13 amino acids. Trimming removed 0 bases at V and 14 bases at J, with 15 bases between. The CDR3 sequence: CASSLGPRLSEFF. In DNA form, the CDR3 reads TGTGCCAGCAGCTTGGGGCCCAGGCTATCGGAGTTCTTC.

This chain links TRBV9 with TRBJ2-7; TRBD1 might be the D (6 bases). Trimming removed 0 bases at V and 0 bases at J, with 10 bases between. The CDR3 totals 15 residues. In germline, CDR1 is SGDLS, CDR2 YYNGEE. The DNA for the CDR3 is TGTGCCAGCAGCGTAGGGACAGTGAGCTCCTACGAGCAGTACTTC. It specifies CASSVGTVSSYEQYF.

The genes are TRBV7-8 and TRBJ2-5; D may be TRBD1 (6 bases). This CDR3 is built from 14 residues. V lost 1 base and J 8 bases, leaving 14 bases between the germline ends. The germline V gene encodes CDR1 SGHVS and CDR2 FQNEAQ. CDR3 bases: TGTGCCAGCAGCTTAGACGGGACACTAGTTACCCAGTACTTC. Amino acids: CASSLDGTLVTQYF.

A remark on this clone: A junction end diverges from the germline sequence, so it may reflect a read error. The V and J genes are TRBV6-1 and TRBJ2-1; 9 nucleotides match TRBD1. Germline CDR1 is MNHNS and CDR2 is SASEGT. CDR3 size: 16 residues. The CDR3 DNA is TGTGCCAGCAGTGATTGGGGACAGGGTTCCTTCAATGAGCAGTTCTTC. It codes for CASSDWGQGSFNEQFF.

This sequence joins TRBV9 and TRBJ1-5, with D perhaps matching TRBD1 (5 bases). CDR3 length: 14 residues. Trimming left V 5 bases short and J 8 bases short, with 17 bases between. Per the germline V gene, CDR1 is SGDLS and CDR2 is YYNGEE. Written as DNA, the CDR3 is TGTGCCAGCAGTCGCACAGGCGGCGTGGAGCCCCAGCATTTT. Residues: CASSRTGGVEPQHF.

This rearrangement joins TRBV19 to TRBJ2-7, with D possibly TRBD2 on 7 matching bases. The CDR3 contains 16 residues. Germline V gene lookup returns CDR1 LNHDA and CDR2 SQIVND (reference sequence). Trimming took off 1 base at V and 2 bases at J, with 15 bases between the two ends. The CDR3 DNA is TGTGCCAGTAGTATAGGAGGCGGCGGGGGCCCCTACGAGCAGTACTTC. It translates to CASSIGGGGGPYEQYF.

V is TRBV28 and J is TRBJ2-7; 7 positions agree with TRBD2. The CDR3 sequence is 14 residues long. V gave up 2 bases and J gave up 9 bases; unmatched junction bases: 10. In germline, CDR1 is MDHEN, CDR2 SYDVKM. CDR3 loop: CASSLGGRARWQYF. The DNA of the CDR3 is TGTGCCAGCAGTTTAGGTGGGAGGGCCAGGTGGCAGTACTTC. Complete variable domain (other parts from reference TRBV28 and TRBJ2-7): DVKVTQSSRYLVKRTGEKVFLECVQDMDHENMFWYRQDPGLGLRLIYFSYDVKMKEKGDIPEGYSVSREKKERFSLILESASTNQTSMYLCASSLGGRARWQYFGPGTRLTVT.

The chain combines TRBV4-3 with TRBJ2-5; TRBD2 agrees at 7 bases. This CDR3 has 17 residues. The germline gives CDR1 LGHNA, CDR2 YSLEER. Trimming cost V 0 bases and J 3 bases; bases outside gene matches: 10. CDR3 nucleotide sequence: TGCGCCAGCAGCCAAGATCCTACGGGGGGACTAAAAGAGACCCAGTACTTC. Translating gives CASSQDPTGGLKETQYF.